The present entry profiles one T cell receptor beta chain with its context. It has no known antigen specificity. Base qualities are not recorded, but no much larger clone differs from it by a single base. The data originate from a study of blood T cell repertoires in COVID-19 (dated by TCRdb to between 2020 and 2021). Background on the whole study: Samples covering the acute and convalescent phases of COVID-19 were provided by collaborators in the United States, Italy and Spain. Sample metadata almost always included a de-identified subject ID, COVID-19 status, age in years and sex. The repertoires were released in a freely available public database intended as a resource for research on the immune response to SARS-CoV-2. The dataset comprised deeply sampled blood TCRbeta repertoires from subjects exposed to, actively infected with, or recovered from COVID-19. Where available, HLA class I and class II types were obtained from metadata supplied by the sample provider rather than from assay-based typing. The material from the prospective study consisted of cDNA or gDNA derived from T cells, B-cell-depleted T cells, or PBMCs. The samples were drawn from two sources: the first 160 participants of the ongoing ImmuneRACE study, and fewer than 1,500 subjects contributed by 6 global collaborators.

The V end loses 3 bases and the J end loses 15 bases, and a stretch of 14 bases separates them. The CDR3 numbers 12 residues from cysteine through phenylalanine. Of the read, only the CDR3 DNA is kept; its 36 bases are in frame from base 1. Reading the germline V gene (reference sequence) gives CDR1 LNHNV and CDR2 YYDKDF. The paper as a whole reports these results and caveats: Clinical and demographic metadata were provided uncurated, with the amount varying by source and participant.

Whole blood was collected in K2EDTA tubes by collaborating institutions according to the institutions' own protocols. For TCRbeta analysis, collaborators shipped samples as frozen whole blood, isolated PBMCs, or DNA extracted from either of those sample types. TCRbeta CDR3 regions were amplified from genomic DNA using the immunoSEQ Assay, a bias-controlled multiplex PCR. The study's processing was this. Within the assay, amplification of reference gene primers was used to estimate how many nucleated cells each sample contained. To quantify the absolute abundance of each unique TCRbeta CDR3 rearrangement, sequence reads were collapsed and filtered. For each sample, productive Simpson clonality was calculated as the square root of Simpson's diversity index across productive rearrangements. The immuneACCESS repertoire file appears here via TCRdb, limited to in-frame rearrangements. These files lack a portion of the clones; in checked studies, under half of the deficit traces to unresolved V genes, and the cause of the others is not known. Clone size and the V and J calls come from that table; the DNA yielded D and trimming. The sample table records about 250,000 clones; 86% of these occur just once. The ten top clones hold around 2.9% of the sample.

This sequence originates from a woman aged 30 to 39 with active or convalescent COVID-19. The source material was peripheral blood. The chain couples TRBV15 to TRBJ2-2; a confident D gene designation cannot be given. The bases are TGTGCCACCAGCAGTATGTCGGGTTTGGTGTTTTTT. It is translated as CATSSMSGLVFF.